This record covers a single T cell receptor (beta chain). Its antigen specificity is not known. No much larger clone exists at a distance of one base, and base qualities are not known. Whole blood was collected in K2EDTA tubes by collaborating institutions according to the institutions' own protocols. For TCRbeta analysis, collaborators shipped samples as frozen whole blood, isolated PBMCs, or DNA extracted from either of those sample types. The data were obtained in a study of blood T cell repertoires in COVID-19 (dated by TCRdb to the early 2020s). As for the study more broadly: Collaborator samples came from the United States, Italy and Spain and covered acute and convalescent phases of COVID-19. The prospective study material was composed of cDNA or gDNA derived from T cells, B-cell-depleted T cells, or PBMCs. Deeply sampled blood TCRbeta repertoires from subjects exposed to, actively infected with, or recovered from COVID-19 were included in the dataset. A freely available public database, intended as a resource for researchers studying the immune response to SARS-CoV-2, is where the repertoires were released. The samples were drawn from two sources: the first 160 participants of the ongoing ImmuneRACE study, and over 950 subjects contributed by 6 global collaborators. The sample metadata nearly always contained a de-identified subject ID, COVID-19 status, age in years and sex. Where available, HLA class I and class II types were taken from metadata supplied by the sample provider and were not determined by assay-based typing. General study outcomes and caveats: The amount of clinical and demographic metadata varied by source and participant and was provided uncurated.

The immunoSEQ Assay, a bias-controlled multiplex PCR, was used to amplify TCRbeta CDR3 regions from genomic DNA. Per the original workflow: The number of nucleated cells in each sample was estimated by amplification of reference gene primers within the assay. Sequence reads were collapsed and filtered to measure the absolute abundance of every unique TCRbeta CDR3 rearrangement. Productive Simpson clonality was computed per sample as the square root of Simpson's diversity index over productive rearrangements. TCRdb stores this immuneACCESS table with in-frame sequences only. Part of the clones is absent; in the studies checked, under half of the shortfall reflects unresolved V genes, and no reason is known for the rest. D and trimming were read from the DNA, whereas the V and J calls and clone size are those reported in that table. In this sample the table shows 130,000 to 150,000 clones, more than 70% of which occur a single time. Clones ranked in the top ten supply 2.3% of the sample.

The junction shows trimming of 2 bases on V and 0 bases on J, plus 8 bases between the germline ends. The CDR3 runs 14 amino acids, cysteine and phenylalanine included. The DNA shown is the 42-base CDR3, in frame from base 1. The sample was peripheral blood. The chain is encoded by TRBV5-3 joined to TRBJ1-2; a confident D gene designation cannot be given. TRBV5-3 is assigned to the ORF class and has an uncertain function. This sequence originates from a human donor in a cohort sampled during active COVID-19. The bases are TGTGCCAGAAGCTTTCTTAGAACTAACTATGGCTACACCTTC. It is translated as CARSFLRTNYGYTF.